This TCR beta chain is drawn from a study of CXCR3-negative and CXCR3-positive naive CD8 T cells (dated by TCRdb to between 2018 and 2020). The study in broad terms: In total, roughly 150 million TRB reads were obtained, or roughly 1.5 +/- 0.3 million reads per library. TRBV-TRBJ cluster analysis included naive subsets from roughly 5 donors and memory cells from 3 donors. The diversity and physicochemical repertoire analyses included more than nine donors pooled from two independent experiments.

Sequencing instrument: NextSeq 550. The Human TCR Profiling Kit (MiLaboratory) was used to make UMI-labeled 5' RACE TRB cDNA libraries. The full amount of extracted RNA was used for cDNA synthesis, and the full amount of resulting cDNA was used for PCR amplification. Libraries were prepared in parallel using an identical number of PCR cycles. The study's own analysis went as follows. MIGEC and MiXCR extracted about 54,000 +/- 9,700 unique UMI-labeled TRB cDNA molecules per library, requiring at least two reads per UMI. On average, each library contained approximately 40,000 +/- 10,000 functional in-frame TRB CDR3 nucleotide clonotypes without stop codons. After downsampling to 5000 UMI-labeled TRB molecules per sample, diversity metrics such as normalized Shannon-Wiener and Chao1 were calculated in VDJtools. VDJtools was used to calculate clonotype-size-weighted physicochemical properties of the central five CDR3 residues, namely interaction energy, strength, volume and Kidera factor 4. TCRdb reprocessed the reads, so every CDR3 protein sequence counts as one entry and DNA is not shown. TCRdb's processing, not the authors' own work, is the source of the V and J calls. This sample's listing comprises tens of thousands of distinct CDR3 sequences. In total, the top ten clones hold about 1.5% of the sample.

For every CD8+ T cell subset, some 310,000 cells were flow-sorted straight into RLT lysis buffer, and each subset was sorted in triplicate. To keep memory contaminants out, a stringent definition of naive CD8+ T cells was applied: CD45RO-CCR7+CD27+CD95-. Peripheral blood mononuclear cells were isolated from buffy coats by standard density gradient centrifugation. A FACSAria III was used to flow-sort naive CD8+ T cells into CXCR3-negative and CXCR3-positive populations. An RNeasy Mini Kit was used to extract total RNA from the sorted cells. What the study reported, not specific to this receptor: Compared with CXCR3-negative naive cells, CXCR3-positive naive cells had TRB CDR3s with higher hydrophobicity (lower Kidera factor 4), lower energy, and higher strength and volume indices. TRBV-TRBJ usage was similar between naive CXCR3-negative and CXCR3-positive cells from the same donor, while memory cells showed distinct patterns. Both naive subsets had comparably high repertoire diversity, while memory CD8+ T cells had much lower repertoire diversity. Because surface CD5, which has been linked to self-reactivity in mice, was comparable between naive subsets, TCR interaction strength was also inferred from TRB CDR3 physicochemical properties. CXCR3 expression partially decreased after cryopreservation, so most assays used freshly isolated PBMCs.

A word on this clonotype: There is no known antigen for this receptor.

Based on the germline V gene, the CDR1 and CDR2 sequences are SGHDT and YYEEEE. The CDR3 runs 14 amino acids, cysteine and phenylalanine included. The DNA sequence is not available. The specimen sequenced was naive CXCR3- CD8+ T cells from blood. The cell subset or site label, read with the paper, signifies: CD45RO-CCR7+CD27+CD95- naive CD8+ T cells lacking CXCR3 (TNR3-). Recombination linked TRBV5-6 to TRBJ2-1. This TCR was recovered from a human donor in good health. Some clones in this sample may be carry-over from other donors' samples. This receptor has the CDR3 CASSWGRGPNEQFF.